This is a list of T cell receptor beta chains from one sample in a study of Tregs in tolerant kidney transplant recipients. What these receptors recognize is not known. Generated by immunoSEQ multiplex PCR, the TCRdb table keeps only in-frame clones and is missing some. The repertoire holds fewer than 5,000 clones, with 35% to 50% as singletons. Sample: CD8+ T cells from blood cultured with allogeneic cells. The receptor set was obtained from a human donor in good health. The CDR3 runs from the conserved cysteine through the conserved F or W. Fields, in order: J gene, V gene, CDR3 protein.

TRBJ2-3 | TRBV2 | CASSEWVAEDTQYF
TRBJ2-2 | TRBV28 | CASSLIPQPANTGELFF
TRBJ2-1 | TRBV4-3 | CASSQYLAGGGDEQFF
TRBJ2-5 | TRBV6-1 | CASSEAGSYWVTYQETQYF
TRBJ1-5 | TRBV7-9 | CASSLDSQPQHF
TRBJ2-1 | TRBV7-9 | CASSLGLANEQFF
TRBJ2-7 | TRBV6-9 | CATGPWTGPYEQYF
TRBJ1-1 | TRBV4-1 | CASSQGRGTEAFF
TRBJ2-7 | TRBV6-6 | CASASGYAYEQYF
TRBJ1-1 | TRBV11-2 | CASSQGTGGYEAFF
TRBJ2-1 | TRBV27 | CASSFWRADEQFF
TRBJ2-1 | TRBV7-2 | CASSLNSEPYNEQFF
TRBJ1-1 | TRBV6-6 | CASSFGLTEAFF
TRBJ2-3 | TRBV6-5 | CAAGGSELDTQYF
TRBJ2-2 | TRBV7-3 | CASSLGQGNRELFF
TRBJ1-1 | TRBV29-1 | CSVGRNTEAFF
TRBJ2-7 | TRBV27 | CASSSQRGEQYF
TRBJ1-5 | TRBV4-3 | CASSQRGSGNQPQHF
TRBJ1-2 | TRBV5-6 | CASSLDGSNYGYTF
TRBJ1-2 | TRBV27 | CASSWTGGASGYTF
TRBJ1-4 | TRBV25-1 | CASSDGTEGPLMKNCFF
TRBJ1-5 | TRBV11-2 | CASSLVGWQGRDQPQHF
TRBJ2-1 | TRBV5-4 | CASTSSSGSPPPQFF
TRBJ1-5 | TRBV6-6 | CASSPLDGYSNQPQHF
TRBJ1-1 | TRBV19 | CASSVGNTEAFF
TRBJ2-3 | TRBV6-6 | CASSYSTPIDTQYF